One T cell receptor (beta chain) is described in this entry. Its target is unknown. Time point defined: newly diagnosed GD, antithyroid drugs for less than 3 months. From RNA extracted from PBMCs, the TCR library was made. The data belong to a study of regulatory T cells in long-lasting Graves disease. Notes on the study in general: Persistent Graves' patients showed less TCR diversity than newly diagnosed patients showed.

Germline loops: CDR1 MNHEY, CDR2 SVGEGT. The CDR3 spans 16 residues. The ends were cut back, 7 bases at V and 0 bases at J, with 19 bases in the middle. In building TCR beta libraries, iRepertoire HTBI primers were used together with Arm-PCR of CDR3 regions. Each CDR3 protein gets one entry after TCRdb re-called the multiplex PCR reads with MiXCR. This repertoire shows roughly 350,000 distinct CDR3 sequences, roughly 17% found once; its top ten account for roughly 29%. The same sample was also used in a study of T cells in Graves' hyperthyroidism and ophthalmopathy. As that report states: Diagnoses were established using clinical symptoms, serum thyroxine and TRAb, thyroid ultrasound and orbital computed tomography. The HTBI primer set drove a first-round RT-PCR of the TCR CDR3. In the analysis, a 13 V-J model separated ophthalmopathy from stable hyperthyroidism.

The material sequenced was peripheral blood mononuclear cells (PBMCs), taken at new diagnosis, from a patient treated with antithyroid drugs. This chain uses TRBV6-2 or TRBV6-3 with TRBJ2-7, with unresolved D. The TCR originated in a man between 40 and 49 years old with Graves disease. The CDR3 DNA reads as TGTGCCAGCACCGACCCCTGCAGGCATAGCTCCTACGAGCAGTACTTC. Amino acid sequence: CASTDPCRHSSYEQYF.